This T cell receptor (beta chain) is drawn from a study of a mutant IDH1 vaccine in newly diagnosed glioma. Study background: Patients under treatment included around 60% males and about 38% females and had a mean age of roughly 43 years. Antecedent treatment encompassed radiotherapy, temozolomide, or their combination; the majority received both.

The time point: baseline, week 1 (first vaccination visit). Sample treatment: pre-vaccination baseline after standard-of-care therapy. V shed 0 bases and J shed 1 base, with 6 bases lying between them. The CDR3 contains 14 residues. CDR1 and CDR2 (germline): MNHEY, SVGAGI. The method was immunoSEQ multiplex PCR; TCRdb's version includes in-frame clones alone and lacks a portion of them. The profile shows about 30,000 clones, around 80% of them singletons. This chain connects TRBV6-5 to TRBJ2-5; D call uncertain. Here the sequenced sample was PBMCs, taken from a glioma patient treated with radiotherapy, temozolomide or both. This receptor was identified in a young man with glioma. The CDR3 protein is CASSYSGSQETQYF. CDR3 coding DNA: TGTGCCAGCAGTTACTCGGGCTCCCAAGAGACCCAGTACTTC.